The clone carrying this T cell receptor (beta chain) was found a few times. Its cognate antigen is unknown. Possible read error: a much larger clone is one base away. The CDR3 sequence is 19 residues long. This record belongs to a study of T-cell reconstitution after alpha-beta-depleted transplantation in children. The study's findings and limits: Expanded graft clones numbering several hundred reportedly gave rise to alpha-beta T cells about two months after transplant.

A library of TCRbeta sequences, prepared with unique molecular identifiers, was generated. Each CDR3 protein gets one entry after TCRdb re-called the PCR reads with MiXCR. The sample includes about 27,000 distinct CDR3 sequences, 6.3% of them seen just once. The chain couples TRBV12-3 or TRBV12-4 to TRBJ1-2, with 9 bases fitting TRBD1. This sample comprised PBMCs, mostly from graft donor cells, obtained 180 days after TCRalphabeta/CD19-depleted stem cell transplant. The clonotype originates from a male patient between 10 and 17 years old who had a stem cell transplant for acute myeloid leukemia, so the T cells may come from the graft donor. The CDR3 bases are TGTACCAGCAGTCCCGATATTGCCTCGGGACAGGGTGGTATCTATGGCTACACCTTC. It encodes CTSSPDIASGQGGIYGYTF.